This T cell receptor beta chain was documented in a study of blood T cell repertoires in COVID-19. TCRdb's copy holds only in-frame clones and misses some; the assay was immunoSEQ multiplex PCR. This sample has approximately 76,000 clones, with approximately 85% found just once. The CDR3 is 15 amino acids. Trimming cost V 3 bases and J 9 bases; bases outside gene matches: 12. Germline-derived CDR1 and CDR2 are SGHRS and YFSETQ. Material for sequencing was peripheral blood. The sequence was obtained from a woman of 80 years or more with active or convalescent COVID-19. The J gene is TRBJ1-1, the V gene TRBV5-1; 9 bases line up with TRBD1. The CDR3 protein is CASSWTGAQGAKAFF. CDR3 nucleotides: TGCGCCAGCAGCTGGACAGGGGCCCAGGGGGCAAAAGCTTTCTTT.